Sequencing of this TCR beta chain was carried out in a study of CD8+CD57+ T cells in acquired aplastic anemia. Study summary: Sorted cells (CD4+ and CD8+) yielded DNA amounts that averaged approximately 3.2 ug.

Investigators profiled TCR beta VDJ and CDR3 from genomic DNA template. TCRdb re-derived calls from the reads in MiXCR, one entry per CDR3 protein. This repertoire shows some 180,000 distinct CDR3 sequences, roughly 50% found once; its top ten account for 10% to 15%. Selection for sequencing was limited to patients who had shown CD8+CD57+ cell expansion by flow cytometry. At blood sampling, none of the patients had yet received therapy. The CDR3 is made up of 14 amino acids. Trimming removed 0 bases from V and 3 bases from J, with 12 bases in between. The germline gives CDR1 DFQATT, CDR2 SNEGSKA (reference sequence). This clonotype showed up just a few times.

Sequencing was done on a sample of sorted CD4+, CD8+, or CD8+CD57+ T cells (not recorded which) from PBMCs. The TCR comes from a human donor with aplastic anemia. The chain is built from TRBV20-1 and TRBJ2-7; D is uncertain. CDR3 sequence (DNA): TGCAGTGCTAGAGATACAGCAGCTTACTACGAGCAGTACTTC. This codes for CSARDTAAYYEQYF.